Listed below are T cell receptor beta chains from one sample, sequenced in a study of blood T cell repertoires in COVID-19. Clones were read by immunoSEQ multiplex PCR, and TCRdb kept only the in-frame ones, dropping some. The repertoire has about 360,000 clones, about 80% of them found once; the top ten carry approximately 1%. Sequenced: peripheral blood. The receptors derive from a human donor with acute or convalescent COVID-19. The donor label of this sample is uncertain. Each CDR3 is given without its conserved first and last residue. Fields, in order: J gene, V gene, clone size, CDR3 protein. The size entry is marked missing in some rows and otherwise reads once, few, many or a size class.

j_call: TRBJ1-1; v_call: TRBV11-2; clone_size: NA; cdr3_aa: ASSLEIGGAF
j_call: TRBJ1-1; v_call: TRBV5-1; clone_size: few; cdr3_aa: ASSRNTEAF
j_call: TRBJ1-2; v_call: TRBV5-1; clone_size: NA; cdr3_aa: ASSVTGNYGYT
j_call: TRBJ2-7; v_call: TRBV6-1; clone_size: NA; cdr3_aa: ASSEATGLAGYEQY
j_call: TRBJ2-3; v_call: TRBV19; clone_size: NA; cdr3_aa: ASYSGQGTDTQY
j_call: TRBJ1-1; v_call: TRBV14; clone_size: NA; cdr3_aa: ASSQEWRDTEAF
j_call: TRBJ2-6; v_call: TRBV6-6; clone_size: once; cdr3_aa: ASSLRGGGWSGANVLT
j_call: TRBJ1-2; v_call: TRBV5-1; clone_size: NA; cdr3_aa: ASSRGGTGDYGYT
j_call: TRBJ2-7; v_call: TRBV6-5; clone_size: NA; cdr3_aa: ASSRDSRSYEQY
j_call: TRBJ1-5; v_call: TRBV11-2; clone_size: NA; cdr3_aa: ASSVIGGPPQH
j_call: TRBJ2-7; v_call: TRBV7-8; clone_size: NA; cdr3_aa: ASSSRQTYEQY
j_call: TRBJ1-4; v_call: TRBV3-1/TRBV3-2; clone_size: NA; cdr3_aa: ASSHRAANEKLF
j_call: TRBJ2-6; v_call: TRBV5-4; clone_size: NA; cdr3_aa: ASSWGGSSGANVLT
j_call: TRBJ1-4; v_call: TRBV9; clone_size: once; cdr3_aa: ASSVDVGQGEGKLF
j_call: TRBJ2-1; v_call: TRBV2; clone_size: NA; cdr3_aa: ASSVSSGGATYNEQF
j_call: TRBJ2-2; v_call: TRBV15; clone_size: NA; cdr3_aa: ATSESGGTGELF
j_call: TRBJ1-1; v_call: TRBV4-2; clone_size: NA; cdr3_aa: ASSQATANTEAF
j_call: TRBJ1-4; v_call: TRBV11-2; clone_size: NA; cdr3_aa: ASSSTGGKLF
j_call: TRBJ2-7; v_call: TRBV3-1/TRBV3-2; clone_size: NA; cdr3_aa: ASSHGDRTYEQY
j_call: TRBJ1-2; v_call: TRBV20-1; clone_size: NA; cdr3_aa: SASSPVDSRQNYGYT
j_call: TRBJ1-3; v_call: TRBV5-1; clone_size: NA; cdr3_aa: ASRSGGVSSGNTIY
j_call: TRBJ1-1; v_call: TRBV2; clone_size: many; cdr3_aa: ASSRQGGNTEAF
j_call: TRBJ2-1; v_call: TRBV5-1; clone_size: once; cdr3_aa: ASSPPGRTSMYRTDNEQF
j_call: TRBJ2-1; v_call: TRBV25-1; clone_size: few; cdr3_aa: ASSEIGSGPSGNEQF
j_call: TRBJ1-4; v_call: TRBV7-9; clone_size: NA; cdr3_aa: ASSSLHYLRNEKLF
j_call: TRBJ1-2; v_call: TRBV9; clone_size: NA; cdr3_aa: ASSVGQAGYT
j_call: TRBJ1-2; v_call: TRBV7-8; clone_size: NA; cdr3_aa: ASSAGQGIFYGYT
j_call: TRBJ2-5; v_call: TRBV19; clone_size: NA; cdr3_aa: ASSIGTSKETQY
j_call: TRBJ2-7; v_call: TRBV5-1; clone_size: NA; cdr3_aa: ASSLTSDLSTEQY
j_call: TRBJ1-5; v_call: TRBV5-1; clone_size: NA; cdr3_aa: ASSGDPYQPQH
j_call: TRBJ1-5; v_call: TRBV6-5; clone_size: NA; cdr3_aa: ASSRQINQPQH
j_call: TRBJ2-4; v_call: TRBV11-2; clone_size: NA; cdr3_aa: ASSLRGRAVQAKNIQY
j_call: TRBJ2-5; v_call: TRBV28; clone_size: NA; cdr3_aa: ASSLAGGRLETQY
j_call: TRBJ1-1; v_call: TRBV6-5; clone_size: NA; cdr3_aa: ASRQGINTEAF
j_call: TRBJ1-1; v_call: TRBV7-9; clone_size: NA; cdr3_aa: ASSSLTGNTEAF
j_call: TRBJ2-1; v_call: TRBV6-5; clone_size: NA; cdr3_aa: ASSYVSGGASDEQF
j_call: TRBJ2-5; v_call: TRBV19; clone_size: NA; cdr3_aa: ASSSTPRTGGPSY
j_call: TRBJ2-3; v_call: TRBV6-5; clone_size: NA; cdr3_aa: ASRLDRNTDTQY
j_call: TRBJ1-1; v_call: TRBV5-1; clone_size: NA; cdr3_aa: ASSPKPEGRTNTEAF